This TCR beta chain appears in the sequencing data of a study of cytomegalovirus exposure and HLA in healthy donors. Only a few counts were recorded for this clone. Its antigen remains unidentified. Study observations and caveats: Association of a missense DCLRE1C variant with TCR beta V- and J-gene trimming was reported in a later analysis. Immune exposure data for these donors was limited to CMV serostatus.

V was pared by 5 bases and J by 5 bases, with 15 bases between. The CDR3 sequence is 14 residues long. In germline, CDR1 is MNHEY, CDR2 SMNVEV (reference sequence). The study ran its PCR with 60 Vbeta and 13 Jbeta primers. TCRdb keeps only in-frame clones here, not all; method: immunoSEQ multiplex PCR. The table has about 270,000 clones, roughly two thirds seen once. Sequencing was performed on PBMCs. This clonotype originated in a female donor in good health and CMV-seronegative. The chain recombines TRBV27 with TRBJ2-5, with D tentatively TRBD1 (6 bases). The CDR3 region is CASSLDWGRETQYF. The CDR3 nucleotides read TGTGCCAGCAGTCTCGATTGGGGGCGCGAGACCCAGTACTTC.